A single TCR beta chain is shown here with its context. This clone was detected a few times. There is no known antigen for this receptor. No much larger clone is present one base from it, and per-base qualities are unavailable. From a lookup of the germline V gene (reference sequence), CDR1 and CDR2 are SGHNT and YYREEE. The V and J ends are trimmed by 2 bases and 0 bases, leaving 7 bases between them. The CDR3 runs 14 amino acids, cysteine and phenylalanine included. Only the CDR3 DNA is retained, 42 bases long and in frame from the first base. Library method: the immunoSEQ multiplex PCR assay. A mixture of 60 forward primers for TCR Vbeta segments and 13 reverse primers for TCR Jbeta segments was used in the multiplex PCR. Amplification of the CDR3 region of rearranged TCR beta genes was performed with a multiplex PCR assay on genomic DNA. On the Illumina HiSeq System, the amplified TCR beta libraries were sequenced as 87-base-pair reads. In the paper's pipeline: In a later analysis, around 80 million unique TCR beta chains were counted across the roughly 610 repertoires, and roughly 11 million of these chains were shared by at least two donors. To remove PCR and sequencing errors, raw reads were error-corrected and collapsed into unique sequences using a nearest-neighbor algorithm that merged closely related sequences. V, D and J gene segments were assigned by aligning CDR3 sequences to IMGT reference sequences. For a sequence to be retained, at least a six-nucleotide match to both a V gene segment and a J gene segment was required. A rearrangement counted as productive if the CDR3 had no stop codons and remained in frame with V and J, and every other rearrangement counted as non-productive. Following IMGT convention, CDR3 was defined as the stretch from the second conserved V-encoded cysteine to the conserved J-encoded phenylalanine. The earlier analysis of 500 to 750 of the donors excluded any sequence lacking an unambiguous match to a single V gene segment. An earlier analysis of roughly 590 of the donors called V segments functional above 56.7% productive rearrangements and segregating when the between-donor standard deviation exceeded 5%. A statistical classification framework was developed to diagnose cytomegalovirus status using the catalog of TCR beta chain sequences. A later analysis assigned V and J genes by comparing TCR nucleotide sequences with IMGT/GENE-DB human TR gene sequences. In a later analysis, CDR3 sequences and most-parsimonious VDJ recombination scenarios were assigned using the TCRdist pipeline. A later analysis defined each TCR beta chain by its CDR3 amino acid sequence plus V-gene family, and excluded reads lacking a unique V-gene family. To address suspected cross-contamination and a sequencing artifact, a later analysis removed 450 to 700 highly shared, low-generation-probability nucleotide sequences. For each public chain, a later analysis derived a clonal expansion index from normalized ranks of inferred template counts within each repertoire. In a later analysis, generation probabilities were computed using a VDJ recombination model fitted to out-of-frame rearrangements, and the results were checked against IGoR. Hypergeometric tests were used in a later analysis to score TCR-TCR, TCR-HLA and TCR-CMV co-occurrence, with a repertoire-size bias correction applied to the TCR pairs. In a later analysis, false discovery rates were estimated by permuting HLA or CMV assignments 20 times. A later analysis grouped co-occurring TCRs with DBSCAN, adding TCRdist sequence similarity when clustering within HLA-allele-positive subsets. Repertoires with fewer than 30,000 or more than 120,000 public chains, plus five repertoires with anomalous nucleotide sharing, were excluded from co-occurrence clustering. The immuneACCESS repertoire file appears here via TCRdb, limited to in-frame rearrangements. These files lack a portion of the clones; in checked studies, under half of the deficit traces to unresolved V genes, and the cause of the others is not known. Clonal size and the V and J genes are those of that table, whereas D and trimming came from the DNA. A total of approximately 120,000 clones appear in this sample, about 71% of them only once. The ten largest clones take up about 3.3% of the sample.

In total, approximately 700 healthy bone marrow donors made up the cohort. All cohort members were sampled while nominally healthy, although unrecorded immune exposures were likely present. The donor was CMV seronegative and belonged to the group of 350 to 400 seronegative cohort members. Every donor gave a peripheral blood sample, and the peripheral blood mononuclear cells from that sample were used for TCR beta sequencing. The Qiagen DNeasy Blood Extraction Kit was used to extract genomic DNA from the blood cell samples. The data originate from a study of cytomegalovirus exposure and HLA in healthy donors (TCRdb year 2017). Turning to the overall study: An earlier analysis of approximately 640 of the donors reported 250 to 350 Gb of sequence data and roughly 110 million unique TCR beta sequences from some 180 million T cells. HLA typing covered class I and class II loci at four-digit resolution. Typing coverage varied by locus: about 620-640 donors for A, B, C, DRB1 and DQB1; about 520 for DQA1; about 600 for DPA1; around 490 for DPB1. In the later analysis, no new phenotypic data were used to find candidate immune exposures; instead, reliance was placed on TCR beta sequences and their occurrence across donors. About 300 gigabases of sequencing data and around 87 million unique TCR sequences were included in an early release covering 500 to 750 HLA-typed donors. To predict cytomegalovirus infection status, the study brought together high-throughput TCR immunosequencing, statistical association of individual TCRs with disease status, and machine learning. Along with the roughly 670-subject first cohort, a separate validation cohort of over a hundred different subjects was used. A later genetic analysis used genome-wide SNP genotypes for 398 of the 666 donors, treating that subset as a discovery cohort. To study patterns of TCR occurrence, a later analysis re-analyzed previously published TCR beta repertoires from more than 550 donors and added high-resolution HLA genotyping. All discovery cohort repertoires had been generated on a single sequencing platform. Using immunosequencing, the study profiled T cell repertoires from around 680 subjects and related those repertoires to cytomegalovirus serostatus. Of the approximately 400 genotyped donors, 65% to 90% fell in the genetic ancestry cluster associated with self-reported Caucasian donors. Among about 390 genotyped donors of the cohort, an average of roughly 240,000 unique TCR beta nucleotide sequences were sequenced per donor, roughly 20% of them non-productive. Alongside the repertoire data, information on donor age, sex, ethnicity and CMV serostatus was compiled. The study aimed to test whether signatures of past pathogen exposure could be identified by cataloging public T cell receptors. In an earlier analysis of a few hundred of the donors, high-throughput TCR beta sequencing was used to judge whether each TCR beta V gene segment behaved as functional or pseudogenic. Because of strong linkage in the cohort, four or five DR-DQ haplotypes were treated as single units for association and clustering. Points the paper makes about the study in general: The authors suggested that the approach could potentially be extended to other disease states and immunological phenotypes. A later analysis reported that several top co-occurrence clusters appeared linked to parvovirus B19, influenza, CMV and Epstein-Barr virus. The classifier was reported to diagnose cytomegalovirus status with high specificity and sensitivity in both the original and validation cohorts. An earlier analysis of approximately 570 of the donors showed that most TCR beta V segments appeared in productive rearrangements either about 90% or about 30% of the time, which broadly matched IMGT annotations. According to a later analysis, TCR association rates differed among HLA loci, with DRB1 alleles showing the most associated TCRs and HLA-C alleles showing the fewest. A later analysis found that most CMV-associated TCR beta chains appeared HLA-restricted, with HLA associations seemingly driven largely by CMV exposure. While some public TCRs were present in many individuals, most TCR sequences turned up only very rarely across donors. The earlier analysis of approximately 590 of the donors excluded 15 to 20 rarely observed V segments, including chromosome 9 orphons, because counts were too low. A few of the identified cytomegalovirus-associated TCR beta chains were confirmed in vitro to be specific for cytomegalovirus antigens. Linkage disequilibrium might explain the correlated functional status among segregating V segments, but an unknown experimental factor could not be ruled out. At a false discovery rate of 0.05, a later analysis linked 15,000 to 20,000 TCR beta sequences to specific HLA alleles. A further reported finding was that TCR beta sequences accurately predicted the HLA-A and HLA-B alleles for most subjects in the first cohort. Because some donors lacked HLA typing at each locus, the association tests relied only on the typed subset. V-gene and J-gene trimming of TCR beta chains was associated with a missense DCLRE1C variant in a later genetic analysis, and the association was replicated in an independent cohort. In this cohort, only TCR beta chains were sequenced, and detectable features were limited by the absence of alpha or paired-chain data. In a later genetic analysis, fewer N-insertions in productive TCRs were reported among donors in an Asian-associated ancestry cluster than the 666-donor mean. In the study, around 150 TCR beta chains were listed as associated with cytomegalovirus. CMV serostatus was the only immune exposure information available for the cohort. Compared with equally common non-associated chains, HLA-associated TCR beta chains in a later analysis were more clonally expanded and had lower generation probabilities. A cluster of highly shared sequence variants was judged likely to represent a technical artifact of the sequencing pipeline. When HLA alleles, especially DR and DQ, strongly co-occurred, attributing TCR associations to individual alleles was difficult. Some IMGT-functional V segments, including TRBV6-2 and TRBV6-3, could not be told apart with the 87-base-pair reads, so those segments were excluded. Sequencing depth was assumed to be roughly uniform across donors in the presence/absence analyses, though that assumption may not hold.

This clonotype was sampled from a woman aged 50 to 65 in good health and CMV-seronegative. The sequencing sample was made of PBMCs. Recombination joined TRBV5-4 with TRBJ2-3; the D gene assignment is ambiguous. The DNA is as follows: TGTGCCAGCAGCTTTACTGCTAGCACAGATACGCAGTATTTT. This yields the protein CASSFTASTDTQYF.